This is a list of T cell receptor beta chains from one sample in a study of response to subunit inactivated influenza vaccine. TCRdb fed the RT-PCR reads into MiXCR, producing one record per CDR3 protein. The sample has a few hundred thousand distinct CDR3 sequences; around 11% are singletons. The sample also formed part of further work on T cells expressing NK-cell markers.

Sequenced material: PBMCs from blood, taken on the day of vaccination. All receptors derive from a man aged 45-60 years who received an inactivated influenza vaccine. The CDR3 runs from the conserved cysteine through the conserved F or W. Each record gives: clone size, V gene, D gene, J gene, CDR3 DNA, CDR3 protein. D genes are given only for firm matches. The listing skips clone size in some rows; elsewhere it reads once, few, many or a size class.

abundance: many; v_gene: TRBV5-1; d_gene: TRBD1; j_gene: TRBJ2-5; CDR3nt: TGCGCCAGCAGCTTACAGGGGGCTCAGGAAGAGACCCAGTACTTC; CDR3aa: CASSLQGAQEETQYF
abundance: -; v_gene: TRBV7-2; d_gene: -; j_gene: TRBJ2-7; CDR3nt: TGTGCCAGCAGCTTAGTCGGGGGCGGGGGAACGGGATACGAGCAGTACTTC; CDR3aa: CASSLVGGGGTGYEQYF
abundance: few; v_gene: TRBV29-1; d_gene: TRBD2; j_gene: TRBJ2-5; CDR3nt: TGCAGCGTTGCGGCAGTCCAGGGAGGGAGAGAGACCCAGTACTTC; CDR3aa: CSVAAVQGGRETQYF
abundance: -; v_gene: TRBV20-1; d_gene: -; j_gene: TRBJ2-2; CDR3nt: TGCAGTGCTAGAGACAGGGGACCGTCCACCGGGGAGCTGTTTTTT; CDR3aa: CSARDRGPSTGELFF
abundance: -; v_gene: TRBV10-3; d_gene: -; j_gene: TRBJ2-7; CDR3nt: TGTGCCATCAGTGAGGCAAGAGGGCCTACCTACGAGCAGTACTTC; CDR3aa: CAISEARGPTYEQYF
abundance: -; v_gene: TRBV24-1; d_gene: -; j_gene: TRBJ2-1; CDR3nt: TGTGCCACCAGTGGGGGAGGTGGAACCAATGAGCAGTTCTTC; CDR3aa: CATSGGGGTNEQFF
abundance: few; v_gene: TRBV14; d_gene: -; j_gene: TRBJ2-3; CDR3nt: TGTGCCAGCAGCCCCTATACGGGTTCGGGTACGCAGTATTTT; CDR3aa: CASSPYTGSGTQYF
abundance: few; v_gene: TRBV4-3; d_gene: -; j_gene: TRBJ1-1; CDR3nt: TGCGCCAGCAGCCAAGATTCTTCAGGGAACACTGAAGCTTTCTTT; CDR3aa: CASSQDSSGNTEAFF
abundance: -; v_gene: TRBV27; d_gene: -; j_gene: TRBJ1-1; CDR3nt: TGTGCCAGCGGTTTTATTGGAGAGGACCCATACACTGAAGCTTTCTTT; CDR3aa: CASGFIGEDPYTEAFF
abundance: few; v_gene: TRBV4-3; d_gene: TRBD2; j_gene: TRBJ2-3; CDR3nt: TGCGCCAGCAGCCAAGTCAAAACTAGCGGGAGTCAAGATACGCAGTATTTT; CDR3aa: CASSQVKTSGSQDTQYF
abundance: few; v_gene: TRBV6-2/TRBV6-3; d_gene: -; j_gene: TRBJ2-7; CDR3nt: TGTGCCAGCTCCGATCCGAGGGCGGACTTTACCTACGAGCAGTACTTC; CDR3aa: CASSDPRADFTYEQYF
abundance: -; v_gene: TRBV6-2/TRBV6-3; d_gene: TRBD2; j_gene: TRBJ2-7; CDR3nt: TGTGCCAGCAGTTTGGGGGGACTAGCGGAGGGCTACGAGCAGTACTTC; CDR3aa: CASSLGGLAEGYEQYF
abundance: -; v_gene: TRBV4-1; d_gene: -; j_gene: TRBJ2-1; CDR3nt: TGCGCCAGCAGCCAAGAAGACAGTCTTTCCTACAATGAGCAGTTCTTC; CDR3aa: CASSQEDSLSYNEQFF
abundance: few; v_gene: TRBV11-1; d_gene: TRBD1; j_gene: TRBJ2-7; CDR3nt: TGTGCCAGCAGCTTAGTGGGGGTCGGACAGGCCCTTTCCTACGAGCAGTACTTC; CDR3aa: CASSLVGVGQALSYEQYF
abundance: few; v_gene: TRBV6-1; d_gene: TRBD2; j_gene: TRBJ2-7; CDR3nt: TGTGCCAGCAGCGCTACTAGCGGGAGTCCCTACGAGCAGTACTTC; CDR3aa: CASSATSGSPYEQYF
abundance: few; v_gene: TRBV6-1; d_gene: -; j_gene: TRBJ2-2; CDR3nt: TGTGCCAGCAGCAAGGGTCCTAGCGGGGAGCTGTTTTTT; CDR3aa: CASSKGPSGELFF
abundance: -; v_gene: TRBV7-9; d_gene: -; j_gene: TRBJ2-2; CDR3nt: TGTGCCAGCAGTCGGGGGATTAACACCGGGGAGCTGTTTTTT; CDR3aa: CASSRGINTGELFF
abundance: many; v_gene: TRBV20-1; d_gene: -; j_gene: TRBJ1-5; CDR3nt: TGCAGTGTAGCGGATAGCAATCAGCCCCAGCATTTT; CDR3aa: CSVADSNQPQHF
abundance: few; v_gene: TRBV20-1; d_gene: -; j_gene: TRBJ2-7; CDR3nt: TGCAGTGCAACGGACCGCTCGAGCTCCTACGAGCAGTACTTC; CDR3aa: CSATDRSSSYEQYF
abundance: many; v_gene: TRBV20-1; d_gene: -; j_gene: TRBJ2-7; CDR3nt: TGCAGTGCTAGAGATCAAGGGGTCGAGCAGTACTTC; CDR3aa: CSARDQGVEQYF
abundance: many; v_gene: TRBV5-6; d_gene: -; j_gene: TRBJ2-7; CDR3nt: TGTGCCAGCAGCGCTGGGACTTCCTACGAGCAGTACTTC; CDR3aa: CASSAGTSYEQYF
abundance: -; v_gene: TRBV5-1; d_gene: -; j_gene: TRBJ2-2; CDR3nt: TGCGCCAGCAGCTCGACCCCCCCGGTCCGGGAGCTGTTTTTT; CDR3aa: CASSSTPPVRELFF
abundance: -; v_gene: TRBV5-1; d_gene: -; j_gene: TRBJ2-3; CDR3nt: TGCGCCAGCAGCGCGGAAAACACAGATACGCTGTATTTT; CDR3aa: CASSAENTDTLYF
abundance: -; v_gene: TRBV5-1; d_gene: TRBD1; j_gene: TRBJ1-1; CDR3nt: TGCGCCAGCAGCTTGCTCTCAGGGGGGGATAGCACTGAAGCTTTCTTT; CDR3aa: CASSLLSGGDSTEAFF
abundance: few; v_gene: TRBV5-8; d_gene: -; j_gene: TRBJ2-7; CDR3nt: TGTGCCAGCAGCTTGGTATCCGCCCACGAGCAGTACTTC; CDR3aa: CASSLVSAHEQYF
abundance: few; v_gene: TRBV11-2; d_gene: TRBD1; j_gene: TRBJ2-2; CDR3nt: TGTGCCAGCAGCTTAGGTCAGGGGGCGTCCGGGGAGCTGTTTTTT; CDR3aa: CASSLGQGASGELFF
abundance: few; v_gene: TRBV28; d_gene: TRBD1; j_gene: TRBJ1-2; CDR3nt: TGTGCCAGCAGCCGAGACAGGGCGGGGGGTGGCTACACCTTC; CDR3aa: CASSRDRAGGGYTF
abundance: few; v_gene: TRBV2; d_gene: -; j_gene: TRBJ1-1; CDR3nt: TGTGCCAGCAGCTGGGTGAACACTGAAGCTTTCTTT; CDR3aa: CASSWVNTEAFF
abundance: -; v_gene: TRBV28; d_gene: -; j_gene: TRBJ1-6; CDR3nt: TGTGCCAGCAGTTTACCGGAAAGGAATTCACCCCTCCACTTT; CDR3aa: CASSLPERNSPLHF
abundance: few; v_gene: TRBV28; d_gene: TRBD1; j_gene: TRBJ2-3; CDR3nt: TGTGCCAGCAGTTTATTCCTCCAGGGGGTAGATACGCAGTATTTT; CDR3aa: CASSLFLQGVDTQYF
abundance: many; v_gene: TRBV12-3/TRBV12-4; d_gene: -; j_gene: TRBJ2-1; CDR3nt: TGTGCCAGCGGTTGGGGATTCGCCAATGAGCAGTTCTTC; CDR3aa: CASGWGFANEQFF
abundance: few; v_gene: TRBV6-5; d_gene: TRBD1; j_gene: TRBJ1-4; CDR3nt: TGTGCCAGCAGTTACGAGGACAGGGGGGTGCGGGGTAATGAAAAACTGTTTTTT; CDR3aa: CASSYEDRGVRGNEKLFF
abundance: -; v_gene: TRBV6-2/TRBV6-3; d_gene: TRBD2; j_gene: TRBJ2-3; CDR3nt: TGTGCCAGCAGTGGGGGGACTAGTGATACGCAGTATTTT; CDR3aa: CASSGGTSDTQYF
abundance: -; v_gene: TRBV5-1; d_gene: TRBD1; j_gene: TRBJ2-5; CDR3nt: TGCGCCAGCAGCTTGTACCTGACAGGGGCGTCACAAGAGACCCAGTACTTC; CDR3aa: CASSLYLTGASQETQYF
abundance: -; v_gene: TRBV4-3; d_gene: -; j_gene: TRBJ2-5; CDR3nt: TGCGCCAGCAGCCAAGATCTCGCGGAAGAGACCCAGTACTTC; CDR3aa: CASSQDLAEETQYF
abundance: few; v_gene: TRBV2; d_gene: TRBD2; j_gene: TRBJ2-3; CDR3nt: TGTGCCAGCACTGGACTAGCGGGGCAATACACAGATACGCAGTATTTT; CDR3aa: CASTGLAGQYTDTQYF
abundance: many; v_gene: TRBV29-1; d_gene: -; j_gene: TRBJ2-5; CDR3nt: TGCAGCGTCCTCCCTGGGTCGATTGGGGAGACCCAGTACTTC; CDR3aa: CSVLPGSIGETQYF